A selection of T cell receptor beta chains follows, all from one sample in a study of radiation and T cells in renal cell carcinoma. Some clones are missing from TCRdb's copy, which holds only in-frame ones; the method was immunoSEQ multiplex PCR. The table records about 130,000 clones, more than 75% of them present only once. The sample was blood, taken from a patient whose treatment included radiotherapy and nephrectomy. These TCRs come from a woman aged 70-85 years with renal cell carcinoma. Each CDR3 is given with its conserved first and last residue. A D gene is named only where the DNA matches it firmly. Expanded clones are given a class, and other clones once, few, many or no size at all.

d_gene,v_gene,j_gene,abundance,CDR3aa,CDR3nt
NA,TRBV30,TRBJ2-2,NA,CAWTGVNTGELFF,TGTGCCTGGACAGGGGTGAACACCGGGGAGCTGTTTTTT
NA,TRBV5-1,TRBJ2-5,NA,CASSLAGFRETQYF,TGCGCCAGCAGCTTGGCGGGGTTCCGAGAGACCCAGTACTTC
NA,TRBV29-1,TRBJ1-3,NA,CSVGGTGNGNTIYF,TGCAGCGTAGGCGGAACAGGGAACGGAAACACCATATATTTT
NA,TRBV10-2,TRBJ1-5,once,CASSEWARDDQPQHF,TGCGCCAGCAGTGAGTGGGCACGGGATGATCAGCCCCAGCATTTT
NA,TRBV28,TRBJ2-5,NA,CASRSTGRGAQYF,TGTGCCAGCAGATCTACAGGGAGGGGGGCCCAGTACTTC
TRBD1,TRBV6-1,TRBJ2-7,NA,CASSLTGGSYEQYF,TGTGCCAGCAGTCTTACAGGGGGCTCGTACGAGCAGTACTTC
NA,TRBV28,TRBJ1-5,NA,CASLRTDRLESNQPQHF,TGTGCCAGCCTTCGTACCGACAGGCTGGAAAGCAATCAGCCCCAGCATTTT
NA,TRBV2,TRBJ1-1,NA,CASTVRVENTEAFF,TGTGCCAGTACCGTCCGGGTAGAGAACACTGAAGCTTTCTTT
TRBD1,TRBV2,TRBJ2-7,NA,CASLGQDYEQYF,TGTGCCAGCCTAGGACAGGACTACGAGCAGTACTTC
NA,TRBV30,TRBJ2-7,NA,CACDPKGYEQYF,TGTGCCTGCGACCCAAAAGGCTACGAGCAGTACTTC